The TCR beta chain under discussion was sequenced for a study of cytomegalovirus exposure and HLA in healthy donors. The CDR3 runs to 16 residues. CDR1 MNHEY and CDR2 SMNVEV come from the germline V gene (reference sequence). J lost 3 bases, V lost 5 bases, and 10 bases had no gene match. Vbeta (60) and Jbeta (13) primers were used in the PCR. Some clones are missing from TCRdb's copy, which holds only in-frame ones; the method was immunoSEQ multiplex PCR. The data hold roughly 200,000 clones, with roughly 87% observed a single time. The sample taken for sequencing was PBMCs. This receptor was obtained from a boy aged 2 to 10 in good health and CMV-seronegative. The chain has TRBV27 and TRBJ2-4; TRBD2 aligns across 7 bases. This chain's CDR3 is CASSEIGGGGKNIQYF. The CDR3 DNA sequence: TGTGCCAGCAGTGAAATTGGGGGGGGAGGCAAAAACATTCAGTACTTC.